The 15 T cell receptor beta chains listed next were all sequenced from one sample in a study of T-cell memory formation after mild COVID-19. MiXCR was run by TCRdb on the 5' RACE reads, yielding one entry per CDR3 protein. The data contain approximately 190,000 distinct CDR3 sequences, approximately 20% of them singletons. Sequencing was done on a sample of PBMCs or a T cell subset sorted from them (not recorded which). These receptors came from an adult woman who had mild COVID-19 (a few samples of this study predate the infection). Cell type and time point are not known.

This clonotype was found a few times. The CDR3, as DNA: TGTGCCAGCAGTTTGAGAGCGCCCCGTGGTGAGCAGTTCTTC. Translation gives CASSLRAPRGEQFF. V and J are TRBV12-3 or TRBV12-4 and TRBJ2-1; D not resolved. V was pared by 3 bases and J by 9 bases, with 15 bases between. This CDR3 has 14 residues.

The chain joins TRBV7-9 to TRBJ2-3; 8 bases align to TRBD1. The CDR3 totals 16 residues. Germline CDR1 and CDR2: SEHNR and FQNEAQ (reference sequence). Trimming cost V 5 bases and J 6 bases; bases outside gene matches: 13. The CDR3 bases are TGTGCCAGCAGCCTAACCTGGACAGGGCGGTCGGATACGCAGTATTTT. It is translated as CASSLTWTGRSDTQYF.

The V and J genes are TRBV5-1 and TRBJ2-1; D is tentatively TRBD1 or TRBD2 (5 bases each). The CDR3 has 15 residues. The germline V gene has CDR1 SGHRS and CDR2 YFSETQ. V was cut by 5 bases and J by 0 bases, with 12 bases left in between. This CDR3 reads CASREDSGSYNEQFF. CDR3 in DNA: TGCGCCAGCAGGGAAGACAGCGGCTCCTACAATGAGCAGTTCTTC. The full variable domain, rest sourced from reference TRBV5-1 and TRBJ2-1, is KAGVTQTPRYLIKTRGQQVTLSCSPISGHRSVSWYQQTPGQGLQFLFEYFSETQRNKGNFPGRFSGRQFSNSRSEMNVSTLELGDSALYLCASREDSGSYNEQFFGPGTRLTVL.

The chain joins TRBV5-1 to TRBJ2-6; 12 nucleotides match TRBD2. This CDR3 spans 18 amino acids. The trim removed 5 bases at V and 3 bases at J, leaving 9 bases unmatched. The V gene's germline CDR1 is SGHRS and CDR2 YFSETQ. Here the CDR3 DNA reads TGCGCCAGCAGATCATCTAGCGGGAGGGCAGTTGGGGCCAACGTCCTGACTTTC. It codes for CASRSSSGRAVGANVLTF.

The chain is built from TRBV7-3 and TRBJ1-1; D is unresolved. V lost 5 bases and J 1 base, leaving 8 bases between the germline ends. This CDR3 spans 13 amino acids. Germline-derived CDR1 and CDR2 are SGHTA and FQGTGA. The CDR3 loop is CASSRSGNTEAFF. CDR3 nucleotide sequence: TGTGCCAGCAGCCGCAGCGGGAACACTGAAGCTTTCTTT.

This clonotype was recorded many times. This chain connects TRBV7-9 to TRBJ2-7, with unresolved D. Germline CDR1 and CDR2: SEHNR and FQNEAQ (reference sequence). This CDR3 has 13 residues. V was cut by 0 bases and J by 5 bases, with 8 bases left in between. CDR3 amino acids: CASSLAIQDEQYF. CDR3 coding DNA: TGTGCCAGCAGCTTAGCTATCCAGGACGAGCAGTACTTC.

The chain recombines TRBV20-1 with TRBJ1-5; D is perhaps TRBD1 (5 bases). V was trimmed by 4 bases and J by 1 base, leaving 11 bases between them. Looked up from germline, CDR1 is DFQATT and CDR2 is SNEGSKA (reference sequence). The CDR3 loop spans 14 amino acids. CDR3 nucleotides: TGCAGTGCTATGGGGGGTGGGAGCAATCAGCCCCAGCATTTT. Encoded protein: CSAMGGGSNQPQHF.

This clonotype was observed at least ten times. The chain joins TRBV5-1 to TRBJ2-7; TRBD1 is a possible D gene (6 bases). Looked up from germline, CDR1 is SGHRS and CDR2 is YFSETQ. This CDR3 is 17 amino acids long. The V gene lost 0 bases and the J gene lost 3 bases, with 19 bases spanning the gap. CDR3: CASSLATGLNQGYEQYF. CDR3 bases: TGCGCCAGCAGCTTGGCCACAGGGCTAAACCAGGGCTACGAGCAGTACTTC.

This clonotype was counted a single time. The chain joins TRBV20-1 to TRBJ2-4, with a possible D match to TRBD2 (5 bases). Trimming stripped 1 base from V and 4 bases from J, with 8 bases between. Germline lookup yields CDR1 DFQATT and CDR2 SNEGSKA (reference sequence). This CDR3 contains 13 residues. CDR3 sequence: CSARADSKNIQYF. The CDR3 nucleotides are TGCAGTGCTAGAGCGGACTCTAAAAACATTCAGTACTTC.

This clonotype has a handful of counts. The rearrangement links TRBV5-5 to TRBJ2-3, with TRBD2 identical over 13 bases. Germline V gene data show CDR1 as SGHKS and CDR2 as YYEKEE (reference sequence). This CDR3 is built from 19 residues. With V trimmed by 4 bases and J by 4 bases, 15 bases remained unmatched. CDR3 nucleotides: TGTGCCAGCAGCCTCAGGACTAGCGGGGGCAGCCGCCTTGCAGATACGCAGTATTTT. It encodes CASSLRTSGGSRLADTQYF.

This clonotype was counted at least ten times. This rearrangement joins TRBV12-3 or TRBV12-4 to TRBJ1-6; D uncertain. CDR3 length: 15 residues. Trimming shortened V by 7 bases and J by 0 bases, and 10 bases separated the two germline ends. CDR3 sequence (DNA): TGTGCCAGCATGAAGCAGAGCTCCTATAATTCACCCCTCCACTTT. Translating it yields CASMKQSSYNSPLHF.

The chain links TRBV5-5 to TRBJ1-2, with D uncertain. Germline V gene sequence: CDR1 SGHKS, CDR2 YYEKEE (reference sequence). V gave up 0 bases and J gave up 2 bases, with 14 bases separating them. The CDR3 covers 16 residues. As DNA, the CDR3 is TGTGCCAGCAGCTTGGGGGTCTTTGGTAGCAACTATGGCTACACCTTC. Residues: CASSLGVFGSNYGYTF.

In its sample, this clonotype was seen many times. The chain is built from TRBV5-5 and TRBJ2-5; perhaps TRBD2 as D (6 bases). The germline V and J ends were trimmed by 4 bases and 4 bases, with 20 bases remaining between them. This CDR3 region has 16 residues. CDR1 and CDR2 from the germline V gene are SGHKS and YYEKEE (reference sequence). The CDR3: CASSPMAGTAGETQYF. The DNA of the CDR3 is TGTGCCAGCAGCCCTATGGCGGGGACGGCCGGAGAGACCCAGTACTTC. Filled out from reference TRBV5-5 and TRBJ2-5, the complete variable domain reads DAGVTQSPTHLIKTRGQQVTLRCSPISGHKSVSWYQQVLGQGPQFIFQYYEKEERGRGNFPDRFSARQFPNYSSELNVNALLLGDSALYLCASSPMAGTAGETQYFGPGTRLLVL.

This clonotype was recorded at least ten times. V gene TRBV5-6 combines with J gene TRBJ2-7; D not certain. CDR3 length: 13 residues. The germline V gene has CDR1 SGHDT and CDR2 YYEEEE. The V end lost 4 bases, the J end lost 0 bases, and 8 bases lay between the germline ends. Here the CDR3 DNA reads TGTGCCAGCAGCCTCGGGTTCTCCTACGAGCAGTACTTC. It specifies CASSLGFSYEQYF.

This clonotype was counted only a few times. The chain combines TRBV18 with TRBJ2-3, with 7 bases that match TRBD1. The CDR3 sequence is 17 residues long. Germline CDR1 reads KGHSH; CDR2 reads LQKENI. The V segment lost 6 bases and the J segment 0 bases; nucleotides outside the gene matches: 12. The CDR3 protein is CASSSNGQATSTDTQYF. In DNA form, the CDR3 reads TGTGCCAGCTCGTCGAACGGACAGGCGACTAGCACAGATACGCAGTATTTT.